The present entry profiles one TCR beta chain with its context. Only a few counts were recorded for this clonotype. There is no known antigen for this receptor. No base quality values were provided; no much bigger clone lies one nucleotide off. This specimen's treatment or condition label, interpreted: allogeneic hematopoietic cell transplantation with graft depleted of TCRalphabeta T cells and CD19 B cells. TCRalphabeta/CD19-depleted allogeneic hematopoietic cell grafts were given to the transplant recipients, all of whom were children. From the germline V gene, CDR1 is MNHEY and CDR2 is SVGEGT. V ends up 6 bases short and J 0 bases short, with an unmatched junction base count of 5. The CDR3 numbers 15 residues from cysteine through phenylalanine. Only the CDR3 region is kept as DNA, spanning 45 bases read in frame from base 1. These data come from a study of T-cell reconstitution after alpha-beta-depleted transplantation in children (TCRdb year 2016). A note on the overall study: T-cell immune reconstitution after TCRalphabeta/CD19-depleted allogeneic hematopoietic cell transplantation in children was quantitatively tracked in the study by means of TCR repertoire profiling.

Libraries were constructed by PCR. The sequencer listed for this sample is Illumina HiSeq 2500. To normalize quantification of the TCRbeta repertoire, the TCR libraries were built with molecular barcoding that relied on unique molecular identifiers. The public reads were reanalyzed by TCRdb: fastp trimming at Q25, MiXCR alignment, in-frame beta chains only. Merged by CDR3 protein, the rows form single entries marked with the most common genes and DNA. The sample includes a few hundred thousand distinct CDR3 sequences, with roughly 10% observed a single time. 20% to 25% of the sample rests with the top ten. Overall study results and their limits: The high TCRbeta diversity at day 60 in some patients was ascribed to recipient T cells and intrathymic progenitors that had survived conditioning. The frequencies of hyperexpanded clones fell over the following months, and after one year, T-cell counts and TCRbeta diversity were mostly attributed to newly produced T cells. Apparently early alphabetaT-cell count recovery about two months after transplant reportedly relied on only several hundred rapidly expanded clones derived from non-depleted graft cells.

The sequence links TRBV6-2 or TRBV6-3 to TRBJ2-1; 7 bases in between match TRBD2. The clonotype originates from a male patient between 2 and 15 years old who had a stem cell transplant for chronic granulomatous disease, so the T cells may come from the graft donor. The starting material was peripheral blood, obtained 180 days after TCRalphabeta/CD19-depleted stem cell transplant. The CDR3 corresponds to CASRIGGVSYNEQFF. The nucleotide sequence reads as follows: TGTGCCAGCAGAATTGGGGGGGTCTCCTACAATGAGCAGTTCTTC.